This T cell receptor beta chain derives from a study of PD-1 blockade in classical Hodgkin lymphoma. The V gene's germline CDR1 is SGHVS and CDR2 FQNEAQ. The length of the CDR3 is 16 residues. V lost 5 bases to trimming and J lost 5 bases, with 21 bases between them. Clones were sequenced by immunoSEQ multiplex PCR, and TCRdb holds only the in-frame ones, with some missing. The sample comprises almost 100,000 clones, over 85% of which are singletons, and roughly 2.8% rests with the top ten. Each and every patient relapsed after autologous stem cell transplantation, and patients got differing brentuximab vedotin exposure.

The sample consisted of peripheral blood mononuclear cells (PBMCs), taken at baseline. The chain joins TRBV7-8 to TRBJ1-2; D possibly corresponds to TRBD1 (6 bases). The receptor's source is a human donor with classical Hodgkin lymphoma. CDR3 in amino acids: CASSLTTTGSGYGYTF. CDR3 sequence (DNA): TGTGCCAGCAGCCTTACAACGACAGGCAGCGGTTATGGCTACACCTTC.